These T cell receptor beta chains were read from a single sample in a study of human T cells and chemical hapten exposure. TCRdb re-called the RACE reads through MiXCR, storing one row per CDR3 protein. The sample consists of 35,000 to 50,000 distinct CDR3 sequences, about 3.7% of them appearing once. The sample consisted of whole blood. The source is a human donor in good health. Some clones in this sample may be carry-over from other donors' samples. Each CDR3 is given with its conserved first and last residue. The D gene is left open where the match is weak. Some rows have no size entry. The others give once, few or many, or a class for an expanded clone.

v_gene: TRBV28
len: 15
d_gene: TRBD1
j_gene: TRBJ2-7
abundance: few
CDR3nt: TGTGCCAGCAGTTCTACCGGGACAGGGGTCGGCGAGCAGTACTTC
CDR3aa: CASSSTGTGVGEQYF

v_gene: TRBV29-1
len: 13
d_gene: TRBD1
j_gene: TRBJ2-7
abundance: few
CDR3nt: TGCAGCGTTGAAGGGACAGGGGTCTACGAGCAGTACTTC
CDR3aa: CSVEGTGVYEQYF

v_gene: TRBV5-1
len: 14
d_gene: -
j_gene: TRBJ1-1
abundance: -
CDR3nt: TGCGCCAGCAGCTTCACGGGACAGAACACTGAAGCTTTCTTT
CDR3aa: CASSFTGQNTEAFF

v_gene: TRBV7-4
len: 17
d_gene: -
j_gene: TRBJ1-2
abundance: many
CDR3nt: TGTGCCAGCAGCCCACCGGGACACCCGAGGTTTCTCTATGGCTACACCTTC
CDR3aa: CASSPPGHPRFLYGYTF

v_gene: TRBV27
len: 13
d_gene: TRBD1
j_gene: TRBJ1-2
abundance: many
CDR3nt: TGTGCCAGCGGACAGGGGCCCATAGGTGGCTACACCTTC
CDR3aa: CASGQGPIGGYTF

v_gene: TRBV28
len: 14
d_gene: TRBD1
j_gene: TRBJ1-4
abundance: -
CDR3nt: TGTGCCAGCAGCCCTATTGGACAGGGTCGAAGACTGTTTTTT
CDR3aa: CASSPIGQGRRLFF

v_gene: TRBV25-1
len: 14
d_gene: -
j_gene: TRBJ2-7
abundance: many
CDR3nt: TGTGCCAGCAGTGCCCGGCCACTGATGGGCGAGCAGTACTTC
CDR3aa: CASSARPLMGEQYF

v_gene: TRBV18
len: 16
d_gene: TRBD1
j_gene: TRBJ2-1
abundance: many
CDR3nt: TGTGCCAGCTCACCACTAGGTCCGACAGGGTACAATGAGCAGTTCTTC
CDR3aa: CASSPLGPTGYNEQFF

v_gene: TRBV28
len: 18
d_gene: TRBD1
j_gene: TRBJ2-6
abundance: -
CDR3nt: TGTGCCAGCAGTTCGACGGGACAGGGATTGTCTGGGGCCAACGTCCTGACTTTC
CDR3aa: CASSSTGQGLSGANVLTF

v_gene: TRBV3-1
len: 15
d_gene: -
j_gene: TRBJ2-5
abundance: few
CDR3nt: TGTGCCAGCAGCCAAGCCGGGACGAGCAGAGAGACCCAGTACTTC
CDR3aa: CASSQAGTSRETQYF

v_gene: TRBV2
len: 14
d_gene: -
j_gene: TRBJ1-2
abundance: -
CDR3nt: TGTGCCAGCACTCTAAGGGTTCTGGCGGATGGCTACACCTTC
CDR3aa: CASTLRVLADGYTF

v_gene: TRBV14
len: 13
d_gene: -
j_gene: TRBJ2-7
abundance: -
CDR3nt: TGTGCTACAGCCATAGCAGGCGCCTACGAGCAGTACTTC
CDR3aa: CATAIAGAYEQYF